This T cell receptor (beta chain) originates from a study of cytomegalovirus exposure and HLA in healthy donors listed by TCRdb under 2017. Notes on the research overall: An earlier analysis of 550 to 700 of the donors reported approximately 270 Gb of sequence data and some 120 million unique TCR beta sequences from around 200 million T cells. Approximately 300 gigabases of sequencing data and roughly 81 million unique TCR sequences made up an early release that covered approximately 650 HLA-typed donors. The genetic ancestry cluster associated with self-reported Caucasian donors included about 84% of the roughly 400 genotyped donors. The study aimed to test whether signatures of past pathogen exposure could be identified by cataloging public T cell receptors. The study profiled the T cell repertoires of hundreds of subjects by immunosequencing and related them to cytomegalovirus serostatus. In addition to the first cohort of 500 to 850 subjects, a separate validation cohort of approximately 120 different subjects was used. High-throughput TCR immunosequencing, statistical association of individual TCRs with disease status, and machine learning were combined to predict cytomegalovirus infection status. A later analysis re-analyzed previously published TCR beta repertoires from approximately 700 donors and added high-resolution HLA genotyping to study TCR occurrence patterns. In the later analysis, no new phenotypic data were used to find candidate immune exposures; instead, reliance was placed on TCR beta sequences and their occurrence across donors. To decide whether each TCR beta V gene segment behaved as functional or pseudogenic, an earlier analysis of several hundred of the donors relied on high-throughput TCR beta sequencing. Donor age, sex, ethnicity and CMV serostatus were compiled together with the repertoire data. A later genetic analysis used genome-wide SNP genotypes for about 65% of the 666 donors, treating that subset as a discovery cohort. Every repertoire in the discovery cohort had been generated on one and the same sequencing platform. HLA typing covered class I and class II loci at four-digit resolution. Typing coverage differed by locus: A, B, C, DRB1 and DQB1 were typed in about 620-640 donors, DQA1 in about 500, DPA1 in some 610, and DPB1 in just under 490. Several DR-DQ haplotypes were treated as single units for association and clustering because of strong linkage in the cohort. On average, around 200,000 unique TCR beta nucleotide sequences were sequenced per donor among some 420 genotyped donors of the cohort, with around 19% of those sequences being non-productive. Summary of the overall study and its limitations: A later analysis found that TCR association rates varied across HLA loci, with DRB1 alleles showing the most associated TCRs and HLA-C alleles the fewest. Linkage disequilibrium might explain the correlated functional status among segregating V segments, but an unknown experimental factor could not be excluded. The study listed 164 TCR beta chains as associated with cytomegalovirus. A few of the identified cytomegalovirus-associated TCR beta chains were confirmed in vitro to be specific for cytomegalovirus antigens. Compared with equally common non-associated chains, HLA-associated TCR beta chains in a later analysis were more clonally expanded and had lower generation probabilities. An earlier analysis of around 540 of the donors showed that most TCR beta V segments appeared in productive rearrangements either about 87% or about 30% of the time, which broadly matched IMGT annotations. Because counts were too low, about 18 rarely observed V segments, including chromosome 9 orphons, were left out of the earlier analysis of about 620 of the donors. According to a later genetic analysis, donors in an Asian-associated ancestry cluster had fewer N-insertions in productive TCRs than the approximately 670-donor mean. A later genetic analysis associated a missense DCLRE1C variant with V-gene and J-gene trimming of TCR beta chains, and an independent cohort replicated the association. Across donors, most TCR sequences were observed very rarely, whereas some public TCRs were present in many individuals. Roughly uniform sequencing depth across donors was assumed in presence/absence analyses, although this assumption may not hold. In both the original and validation cohorts, the classifier was reported to diagnose cytomegalovirus status with high specificity and sensitivity. When HLA alleles, especially DR and DQ, strongly co-occurred, attributing TCR associations to individual alleles was difficult. A further reported finding was that TCR beta sequences accurately predicted the HLA-A and HLA-B alleles for most subjects in the first cohort. A later analysis reported that several top co-occurrence clusters appeared linked to parvovirus B19, influenza, CMV and Epstein-Barr virus. Specific HLA alleles were associated with 16,951 TCR beta sequences at a false discovery rate of 0.05 in a later analysis. The authors suggested that the approach could potentially be extended to other disease states and immunological phenotypes. A later analysis found that most CMV-associated TCR beta chains appeared HLA-restricted, with HLA associations seemingly driven largely by CMV exposure. A cluster of highly shared sequence variants was judged likely to represent a technical artifact of the sequencing pipeline. Because HLA typing was missing for some donors at each locus, association tests included only the typed subset. The cohort was sequenced for TCR beta chains only, and without alpha or paired-chain data the features that could be detected were limited. Because the 87-base-pair reads could not distinguish some IMGT-functional V segments, including TRBV6-2 and TRBV6-3, those segments were excluded. Immune exposure information for the cohort was limited to CMV serostatus.

CDR1 is given as MDHEN and CDR2 as SYDVKM, both from the germline V gene. From the cysteine up to the phenylalanine, the CDR3 has a length of 15 residues. Here the CDR3 DNA is all that survives: 45 bases in frame from base 1. Between the V and J ends, shortened by 2 bases and 4 bases respectively, the junction contains 12 bases. The cohort consisted of 600 or so healthy bone marrow donors. At the time of sampling, all cohort members were nominally healthy, though unrecorded immune exposures were likely present. The donor was CMV seronegative and was included in the group of a few hundred seronegative cohort members. A peripheral blood sample was collected from each donor, and TCR beta sequencing was performed on peripheral blood mononuclear cells. Genomic DNA extraction from the blood cell samples was performed with the Qiagen DNeasy Blood Extraction Kit. This clone appeared a single time. Its recognized antigen is unknown. No base quality information exists; no much larger clone differs at one position.

Library preparation used the immunoSEQ multiplex PCR assay. A mixture of 60 forward primers for TCR Vbeta segments and 13 reverse primers for TCR Jbeta segments was used in the multiplex PCR. The CDR3 region of rearranged TCR beta genes was amplified from genomic DNA by a multiplex PCR assay. On the Illumina HiSeq System, the amplified TCR beta libraries were sequenced as 87-base-pair reads. Processing in the source paper ran as follows. Across the 640 or so repertoires, a later analysis counted 75 million to 90 million unique TCR beta chains, approximately 12 million of which were shared by at least two donors. To remove PCR and sequencing errors, raw reads were error-corrected and collapsed into unique sequences using a nearest-neighbor algorithm that merged closely related sequences. CDR3 sequences were aligned to IMGT reference sequences to assign V, D and J gene segments. For a sequence to be retained, at least a six-nucleotide match to both a V gene segment and a J gene segment was required. A rearrangement counted as productive if the CDR3 had no stop codons and remained in frame with V and J, and every other rearrangement counted as non-productive. CDR3 was defined by IMGT convention, running from the second conserved V-encoded cysteine to the conserved J-encoded phenylalanine. The earlier analysis of fewer than 750 of the donors excluded sequences that lacked an unambiguous match to a single V gene segment. An earlier analysis of 587 of the donors classified V segments as functional when productive rearrangements were above 56.7% and as segregating when the standard deviation between donors was above 5%. A statistical classification framework was built to diagnose cytomegalovirus status from the catalog of TCR beta chain sequences. In a later analysis, TCR nucleotide sequences were compared against IMGT/GENE-DB human TR gene sequences so that V and J genes could be assigned. Using the TCRdist pipeline, a later analysis assigned CDR3 sequences along with most-parsimonious VDJ recombination scenarios. In a later analysis, each TCR beta chain was defined by its CDR3 amino acid sequence together with its V-gene family, and reads without a unique V-gene family were excluded. In a later analysis, approximately 640 highly shared, low-generation-probability nucleotide sequences were removed to address suspected cross-contamination and a sequencing artifact. In a later analysis, a clonal expansion index was calculated for each public chain from normalized within-repertoire ranks of inferred template counts. A later analysis computed generation probabilities with a VDJ recombination model fitted to out-of-frame rearrangements, and checked the results against IGoR. In a later analysis, hypergeometric tests were used to score TCR-TCR, TCR-HLA and TCR-CMV co-occurrence, with a repertoire-size bias correction applied to TCR pairs. In a later analysis, false discovery rates were estimated by permuting HLA or CMV assignments 20 times. In a later analysis, co-occurring TCRs were grouped using DBSCAN, with TCRdist sequence similarity added in when clustering inside HLA-allele-positive subsets. For co-occurrence clustering, repertoires with fewer than 30,000 or more than 120,000 public chains were excluded, along with 5 or 6 repertoires with anomalous nucleotide sharing. This immuneACCESS table, as held by TCRdb, lists in-frame sequences with V and J called but not all clones. Of the missing ones, under half trace to an unresolved V gene in checked studies; the others have no known cause. V, J and clone size are taken as reported in that table, and D and trimming were inferred from the DNA itself. The sample table holds 110,000 to 150,000 clones, of which roughly 71% were seen once. Over 6% of the sample comes from the top ten.

The TCR originated in a man aged 25 to 40 in good health and CMV-seronegative. Sequenced input: PBMCs. In this chain, TRBV28 is recombined with TRBJ2-1; TRBD2 is a possible D gene, resting on 6 matching bases. The CDR3 sequence is CASSLGGTTYNEQFF. The DNA sequence reads TGTGCCAGCAGTTTAGGGGGGACCACATACAATGAGCAGTTCTTC. Reference TRBV28 and TRBJ2-1 genes cover what lies past the CDR3, so the full variable domain is DVKVTQSSRYLVKRTGEKVFLECVQDMDHENMFWYRQDPGLGLRLIYFSYDVKMKEKGDIPEGYSVSREKKERFSLILESASTNQTSMYLCASSLGGTTYNEQFFGPGTRLTVL.